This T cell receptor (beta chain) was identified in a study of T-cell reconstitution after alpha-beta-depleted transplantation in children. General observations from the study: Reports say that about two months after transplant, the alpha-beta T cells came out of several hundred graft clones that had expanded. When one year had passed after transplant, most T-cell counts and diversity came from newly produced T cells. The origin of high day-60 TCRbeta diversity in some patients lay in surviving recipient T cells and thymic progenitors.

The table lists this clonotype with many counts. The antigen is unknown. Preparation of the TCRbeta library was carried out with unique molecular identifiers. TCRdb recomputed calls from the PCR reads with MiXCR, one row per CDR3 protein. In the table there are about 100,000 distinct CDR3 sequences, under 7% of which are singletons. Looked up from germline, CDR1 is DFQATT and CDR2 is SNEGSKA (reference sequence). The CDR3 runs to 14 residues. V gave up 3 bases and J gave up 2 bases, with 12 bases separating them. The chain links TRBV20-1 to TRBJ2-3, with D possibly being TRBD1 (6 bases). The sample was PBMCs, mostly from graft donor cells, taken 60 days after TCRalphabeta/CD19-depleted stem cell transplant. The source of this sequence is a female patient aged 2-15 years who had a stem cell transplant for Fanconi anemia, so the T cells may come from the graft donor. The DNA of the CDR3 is TGCAGTGCTAGCCCGGGACACCCCACAGATACGCAGTATTTT. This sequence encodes CSASPGHPTDTQYF.